One and the same sample provided the 17 T cell receptor beta chains below, sequenced in a study of OX40 agonist ivuxolimab in advanced cancers. This table comes from immunoSEQ multiplex PCR, and its TCRdb copy is limited to in-frame clones, with some not included. Seen here are about 77,000 clones, 75% to 90% observed once, and the top ten hold less than 2.5%. The source material was CD4+ or CD8+ T cells sorted from blood, sampled in a trial of the OX40 agonist ivuxolimab. The receptors derive from an adult with an advanced solid tumor such as melanoma, head and neck, liver or kidney cancer.

V and J are TRBV7-2 and TRBJ2-1; 11 bases map to TRBD2. CDR1 is SGHTA and CDR2 is FQGNSA in the germline V gene. The CDR3 contains 18 residues. With 4 bases clipped from V and 0 bases from J, the junction kept 8 bases outside the gene matches. CDR3 sequence reads: CASSYLAGGLSSYNEQFF. DNA of the CDR3: TGTGCCAGCAGCTATCTAGCGGGGGGCCTTAGCTCCTACAATGAGCAGTTCTTC.

This sequence joins TRBV6-1 and TRBJ2-4, with D perhaps TRBD1 or TRBD2 (6 bases each). Deletions cut 6 bases from V and 3 bases from J, with 12 bases between. This CDR3 comprises 14 residues. Germline values: CDR1 MNHNS, CDR2 SASEGT. CDR3 residues: CASREGGSKNIQYF. In DNA form, the CDR3 reads TGTGCCAGCAGGGAGGGGGGTAGCAAAAACATTCAGTACTTC.

The rearrangement joins TRBV2 to TRBJ1-3; a possible D gene is TRBD1 (6 bases). Germline loops: CDR1 SNHLY, CDR2 FYNNEI. V lost 6 bases and J lost 5, with 11 bases in between. There are 13 residues in the CDR3. CDR3 sequence (DNA): TGTGCCAGCAGGTGGGACACCAGAAACACCATATATTTT. This codes for CASRWDTRNTIYF. Based on the CDR3 plus reference TRBV2 and TRBJ1-3, the full variable domain is EPEVTQTPSHQVTQMGQEVILRCVPISNHLYFYWYRQILGQKVEFLVSFYNNEISEKSEIFDDQFSVERPDGSNFTLKIRSTKLEDSAMYFCASRWDTRNTIYFGEGSWLTVV.

This chain links TRBV6-5 with TRBJ2-1; D is possibly TRBD1 (5 bases). Per germline, CDR1 MNHEY and CDR2 SVGAGI. The CDR3 extends over 12 amino acids. Between the trimmed V and J ends, which lost 6 bases and 3 bases, there was a span of 6 bases. The CDR3 bases are TGTGCCAGCAGCACAGGCTACAATGAGCAGTTCTTC. This encodes CASSTGYNEQFF.

The sample holds a few counts of this clone. This rearrangement joins TRBV6-1 to TRBJ1-1, with no clear D. The CDR3 totals 15 residues. Between the trimmed V and J ends, which lost 5 bases and 0 bases, there was a span of 13 bases. Looked up from germline, CDR1 is MNHNS and CDR2 is SASEGT. CDR3 loop: CASSREMILNTEAFF. The CDR3 coding sequence is TGTGCCAGCAGTCGAGAGATGATACTGAACACTGAAGCTTTCTTT.

The J gene is TRBJ2-2, the V gene TRBV11-1; 8 positions agree with TRBD1. Germline CDR1 SGHAT, CDR2 FQDESV (reference sequence). CDR3 length: 13 amino acids. The trim removed 3 bases at V and 6 bases at J, leaving 0 bases unmatched. The CDR3 DNA follows: TGTGCCAGCAGCTTGACAGGGGCCGGGGAGCTGTTTTTT. This sequence encodes CASSLTGAGELFF.

The chain couples TRBV7-2 to TRBJ1-2, with TRBD1 identical over 11 bases. The CDR3 spans 17 residues. CDR1 and CDR2 from the germline V gene are SGHTA and FQGNSA. V dropped 5 bases and J dropped 8; count of bases not matched to a gene: 16. CDR3 nucleotides: TGTGCCAGCAGCCTCCCGATCCTGGGACAGGGGGAGAAGGGCTACACCTTC. Encoded protein: CASSLPILGQGEKGYTF. Complete variable domain (other parts from reference TRBV7-2 and TRBJ1-2): GAGVSQSPSNKVTEKGKDVELRCDPISGHTALYWYRQSLGQGLEFLIYFQGNSAPDKSGLPSDRFSAERTGGSVSTLTIQRTQQEDSAVYLCASSLPILGQGEKGYTFGSGTRLTVV.

The chain carries TRBV6-5 and TRBJ1-6; perhaps TRBD1 as D (5 bases). V shed 0 bases and J shed 7 bases, with 10 bases lying between them. CDR1 and CDR2 (germline): MNHEY, SVGAGI. The CDR3 runs 15 residues. The CDR3 bases are TGTGCCAGCAGTTACTCCGGGGGTGGGAATTCACCCCTCCACTTT. Encoded protein: CASSYSGGGNSPLHF.

The genes are TRBV18 and TRBJ2-1, with TRBD2 matching 8 bases. V was pared by 2 bases and J by 0 bases, with 6 bases of the junction left unmatched. Germline V lookup: CDR1 KGHSH, CDR2 LQKENI. This CDR3 is built from 17 residues. The CDR3 bases are TGTGCCAGCTCACCAAAATTAGCGGGGAGCTCCTACAATGAGCAGTTCTTC. Translated, it gives CASSPKLAGSSYNEQFF. The complete variable domain, with remaining parts taken from reference TRBV18 and TRBJ2-1, reads NAGVMQNPRHLVRRRGQEARLRCSPMKGHSHVYWYRQLPEEGLKFMVYLQKENIIDESGMPKERFSAEFPKEGPSILRIQQVVRGDSAAYFCASSPKLAGSSYNEQFFGPGTRLTVL.

In regard to this clone: This specimen includes other DNA sequences encoding the same CDR3. The chain recombines TRBV4-1 with TRBJ2-7; TRBD1 agrees at 11 bases. Germline CDR1 reads MGHRA; CDR2 reads YSYEKL. The CDR3 is 14 amino acids. Trimming cost V 4 bases and J 5 bases; bases outside gene matches: 4. The CDR3 sequence: CASSPGQGGNEQYF. The CDR3 DNA reads TGCGCCAGCAGCCCGGGACAGGGGGGGAACGAGCAGTACTTC.

CDR3 DNA: TGTGCCAGCAGCAAAGCGGCGGGTCCCACCGCGTTGACAGATACGCAGTATTTT. Translation: CASSKAAGPTALTDTQYF. The chain couples TRBV21-1 to TRBJ2-3; TRBD2, as called in the table, went unchecked against the DNA. TRBV21-1 corresponds to a pseudogene. The CDR3 covers 18 residues.

The chain has TRBV7-3 and TRBJ1-3; D unclear. CDR1 is SGHTA and CDR2 is FQGTGA in the germline V gene. This CDR3 has 15 amino acids. V gave up 5 bases and J gave up 0 bases, with 11 bases separating them. In DNA form, the CDR3 reads TGTGCCAGCAGCCCCGGGCCAGCCTCTGGAAACACCATATATTTT. As protein: CASSPGPASGNTIYF.

CDR3 protein: CASSLTGMYDYGYTF. The CDR3 DNA is TGTGCCAGCAGTCTGACAGGGATGTATGACTATGGCTACACCTTC. The chain joins TRBV2 to TRBJ1-2; 7 bases match TRBD1. The CDR3 sequence is 15 residues long. Germline V CDR1 and CDR2: SNHLY, FYNNEI. Trimming at V came to 5 bases and at J to 3 bases, leaving 9 bases not matched to a gene.

The chain uses TRBV19 and TRBJ2-4, with 8 bases that match TRBD2. Germline CDR1 is LNHDA and CDR2 is SQIVND (reference sequence). V shed 6 bases and J 7 bases; nucleotides not matched to a gene: 8. There are 14 residues in the CDR3. CDR3 nucleotides: TGTGCCAGTAGCTCCCGGGGGGGTAACAACATTCAGTACTTC. This translates into CASSSRGGNNIQYF.

The chain carries TRBV9 and TRBJ1-4; possibly TRBD1 for D (5 bases). From germline, CDR1 is SGDLS and CDR2 YYNGEE. Deletions cut 0 bases from V and 8 bases from J, with 14 bases between. There are 15 residues in the CDR3. CDR3 nucleotides: TGTGCCAGCAGCGTAGCCCCCCAGGGATGGGAAAAACTGTTTTTT. Translated, it gives CASSVAPQGWEKLFF.

The chain joins TRBV28 to TRBJ2-5; 8 bases are shared with TRBD2. The CDR3 spans 15 residues. Germline trimming cut 2 bases from V and 4 bases from J; bases unmatched to any gene: 6. Germline CDR1 and CDR2: MDHEN and SYDVKM. This chain's CDR3 is CASSLAGGVIETQYF. The CDR3 DNA reads TGTGCCAGCAGTTTAGCGGGGGGAGTAATAGAGACCCAGTACTTC.

This chain connects TRBV10-1 to TRBJ2-3; D is ambiguous. CDR1 is WNHNN and CDR2 is SYGVQD in the germline V gene (reference sequence). Trimming left V 7 bases short and J 5 bases short, with 13 bases between. The CDR3 has 13 amino acids. DNA of the CDR3: TGCGCCAGCAACTCCCGGCCGGGAGATACGCAGTATTTT. As protein: CASNSRPGDTQYF.